The 30 T cell receptor beta chains reported below all come from one sample, sequenced in a study of blood T cell repertoires in COVID-19. Assay: immunoSEQ multiplex PCR; the TCRdb copy retains only in-frame clones and omits some. The repertoire holds about 200,000 clones, roughly 79% seen once, with around 9.3% in the top ten. The sequenced material came from PBMCs or T cells enriched from blood (not recorded which). Source of these receptors: a woman between 45 and 65 years old with acute COVID-19.

This rearrangement joins TRBV3-1 (or the pseudogene TRBV3-2) to TRBJ2-7; weak D call: TRBD1 (5 bases). V was pared by 4 bases and J by 3 bases, with 13 bases between. There are 14 residues in the CDR3. Looked up from germline, CDR1 is LGHDT and CDR2 is YNNKEL (reference sequence). CDR3 DNA sequence: TGTGCCAGCAGCCCTTGGGGCGGAGACTACGAGCAGTACTTC. Translated, it gives CASSPWGGDYEQYF.

This chain uses TRBV7-8 with TRBJ1-2; the D is unclear. The CDR3 is made up of 14 amino acids. Germline V gives CDR1 SGHVS, CDR2 FQNEAQ. V lost 5 bases and J 1 base, leaving 11 bases between the germline ends. The CDR3 is CASSPGELNYGYTF. DNA of the CDR3: TGTGCCAGCAGCCCCGGGGAACTTAACTATGGCTACACCTTC.

The chain is built from TRBV7-8 and TRBJ2-5; 8 nucleotides line up with TRBD1. This CDR3 spans 13 amino acids. Germline CDR1 is SGHVS and CDR2 is FQNEAQ. The V segment lost 4 bases and the J segment 5 bases; nucleotides outside the gene matches: 3. The chain's CDR3 is CASSSRGPETQYF. The CDR3 DNA reads as TGTGCCAGCAGCTCCAGGGGGCCGGAGACCCAGTACTTC.

The CDR3 here is CASSLEGRGRSSYEQYF. The CDR3 bases are TGTGCCAGCAGCTTAGAGGGCAGGGGGCGATCCTCCTACGAGCAGTACTTC. The V and J genes are TRBV7-9 and TRBJ2-7; 8 nucleotides align to TRBD1. CDR1 SEHNR and CDR2 FQNEAQ come from the germline V gene (reference sequence). Trimming took 1 base from V and 0 from J; bases not matched to a gene: 8. The CDR3 covers 17 residues.

This chain links TRBV6-5 with TRBJ2-3; TRBD2 is a possible D gene (6 bases). Germline CDR1 reads MNHEY; CDR2 reads SVGAGI. The CDR3 covers 16 residues. V gave up 2 bases and J gave up 0 bases, with 12 bases separating them. CDR3 residues: CASSYGGTPSTDTQYF. CDR3 sequence (DNA): TGTGCCAGCAGTTACGGGGGGACCCCTAGCACAGATACGCAGTATTTT.

This chain connects TRBV29-1 to TRBJ2-7, with 8 bases fitting TRBD1. The CDR3 consists of 13 residues. The V and J ends lost 5 bases and 3 bases, in that order; junction bases with no gene match: 6. Looked up from germline, CDR1 is SQVTM and CDR2 is ANQGSEA. CDR3: CSVFIDRGYEQYF. In DNA, the CDR3 is TGCAGCGTTTTCATTGACAGGGGCTACGAGCAGTACTTC.

This clone was counted a few times. The chain combines TRBV6-5 with TRBJ2-7, with D perhaps matching TRBD1 (5 bases). The CDR3 covers 15 residues. Germline CDR1 is MNHEY and CDR2 is SVGAGI. V lost 0 bases to trimming and J lost 4 bases, with 13 bases between them. CDR3 coding DNA: TGTGCCAGCAGTTACTCGCCCAGGGAACGGTACGAGCAGTACTTC. It codes for CASSYSPRERYEQYF.

The V gene is TRBV28, the J gene TRBJ2-3; 10 bases map to TRBD2. V lost 7 bases and J lost 2; bases outside the gene matches: 9. CDR1 is MDHEN and CDR2 is SYDVKM in the germline V gene. The CDR3 has 16 amino acids. The DNA of the CDR3 is TGTGCCAGCACAAGCCGGACTAGCGGACACACAGATACGCAGTATTTT. Protein sequence: CASTSRTSGHTDTQYF.

The rearrangement joins TRBV2 to TRBJ2-1; D gene ambiguous. Germline V CDR1 and CDR2: SNHLY, FYNNEI. The germline V and J ends were trimmed by 9 bases and 4 bases, with 7 bases remaining between them. This CDR3 is 11 amino acids long. The CDR3 region has the DNA TGTGCCAGGCGACTGTACAATGAGCAGTTCTTC. Its translation is CARRLYNEQFF. Combining the CDR3 with reference TRBV2 and TRBJ2-1 gives the whole variable domain EPEVTQTPSHQVTQMGQEVILRCVPISNHLYFYWYRQILGQKVEFLVSFYNNEISEKSEIFDDQFSVERPDGSNFTLKIRSTKLEDSAMYFCARRLYNEQFFGPGTRLTVL.

The chain joins TRBV24-1 to TRBJ2-1, with TRBD1 identical over 7 bases. CDR1 and CDR2 (germline): KGHDR, SFDVKD. The V and J ends lost 2 bases and 9 bases, in that order; junction bases with no gene match: 6. The CDR3 sequence is 14 residues long. The CDR3 DNA reads as TGTGCCACCAGTGATTGGGACAGCTTTAGTGAGCAGTTCTTC. It encodes CATSDWDSFSEQFF.

The rearrangement links TRBV9 to TRBJ1-4; D is unclear. V dropped 2 bases and J dropped 4 bases, with 9 bases sitting between them. This CDR3 is built from 14 residues. CDR1 and CDR2 (germline): SGDLS, YYNGEE. Here the CDR3 DNA reads TGTGCCAGCAGCGTTCTAGGAAGTAATGAAAAACTGTTTTTT. Encoded protein: CASSVLGSNEKLFF.

This chain uses TRBV7-2 with TRBJ2-7, with 7 bases that match TRBD1. Germline lookup yields CDR1 SGHTA and CDR2 FQGNSA. This CDR3 contains 15 residues. The J segment lost 1 base and the V segment lost 5 bases, leaving 8 bases of the junction unmatched. CDR3 nucleotides: TGTGCCAGCAGCCAAGACCCGGACAGGTCCTACGAGCAGTACTTC. It codes for CASSQDPDRSYEQYF.

The chain combines TRBV11-2 with TRBJ1-4, with TRBD1 matching 7 bases. Germline CDR1 reads SGHAT; CDR2 reads FQNNGV. There are 16 residues in the CDR3. The J segment lost 0 bases and the V segment lost 5 bases, leaving 6 bases of the junction unmatched. CDR3 coding DNA: TGTGCCAGCAGCCCAGACAGGGTAGCAACTAATGAAAAACTGTTTTTT. Encoded protein: CASSPDRVATNEKLFF.

V usage is TRBV27 and J usage is TRBJ2-7; possible D gene TRBD2, 6 bases. Germline assignment: CDR1 MNHEY and CDR2 SMNVEV (reference sequence). CDR3 length: 14 residues. With 3 bases removed from V and 7 bases from J, the gap between germline ends came to 16 bases. Here the CDR3 reads CASSFVGGESEQYF. Written as DNA, the CDR3 is TGTGCCAGCAGTTTCGTCGGCGGGGAATCGGAGCAGTACTTC.

The count of this clone is one. This rearrangement joins TRBV27 to TRBJ2-3, with TRBD2 identical over 8 bases. The germline V gene has CDR1 MNHEY and CDR2 SMNVEV (reference sequence). There are 16 residues in the CDR3. V shed 5 bases and J 3 bases; nucleotides not matched to a gene: 10. The CDR3 spells CASSHPTSEGTDTQYF. CDR3 coding DNA: TGTGCCAGCAGTCACCCGACTAGCGAGGGGACAGATACGCAGTATTTT.

The V call is TRBV5-1, the J call TRBJ2-3; D may be TRBD2 (6 bases). The CDR3 loop spans 18 amino acids. Per the germline V gene, CDR1 is SGHRS and CDR2 is YFSETQ. V was trimmed by 2 bases and J by 0 bases, leaving 19 bases between them. The CDR3 loop reads CASSLAPFGGVSTDTQYF. CDR3 DNA sequence: TGCGCCAGCAGCTTAGCCCCCTTCGGCGGGGTGAGCACAGATACGCAGTATTTT.

The chain uses TRBV4-3 and TRBJ2-7; 7 bases map to TRBD2. The CDR3 is 15 amino acids. Germline V lookup: CDR1 LGHNA, CDR2 YSLEER. The J segment lost 3 bases and the V segment lost 0 bases, leaving 5 bases of the junction unmatched. CDR3 in amino acids: CASSQDSGGSYEQYF. The CDR3 DNA follows: TGCGCCAGCAGCCAAGACTCGGGCGGGAGCTACGAGCAGTACTTC.

This rearrangement joins TRBV7-2 to TRBJ1-1; D gene unclear. V lost 5 bases, J lost 3 bases, and 19 bases lay in between. The CDR3 runs 16 residues. Germline values: CDR1 SGHTA, CDR2 FQGNSA. The chain's CDR3 is CASSPDGGRWDTEAFF. In nucleotides, the CDR3 is TGTGCCAGCAGCCCTGATGGCGGAAGATGGGACACTGAAGCTTTCTTT.

The rearrangement links TRBV29-1 to TRBJ2-4; TRBD2 matches at 8 bases. The CDR3 is made up of 12 amino acids. Germline values: CDR1 SQVTM, CDR2 ANQGSEA. J was trimmed by 4 bases and V by 8 bases; bases with no gene match: 4. CDR3 nucleotide sequence: TGCAGCTCGCGGGGGGAGAAAAACATTCAGTACTTC. Translation gives CSSRGEKNIQYF.

This chain joins TRBV5-1 and TRBJ2-2, with 16 bases that match TRBD2. After removal of 3 bases from V and 4 bases from J, the junction contained 9 bases not matched to a gene. This CDR3 is built from 19 residues. In germline, CDR1 is SGHRS, CDR2 YFSETQ. The CDR3 loop is CASSSGLAGGPEGTGELFF. The CDR3, as DNA: TGCGCCAGCAGCTCGGGACTAGCGGGAGGGCCGGAGGGCACCGGGGAGCTGTTTTTT.

The rearrangement links TRBV28 to TRBJ1-6; D call uncertain. The germline V gene encodes CDR1 MDHEN and CDR2 SYDVKM. The CDR3 loop spans 15 amino acids. V was clipped by 5 bases and J by 6 bases, with 14 bases between them. DNA of the CDR3: TGTGCCAGCAGTAAACGGGGATTTCGTAATTCACCCCTCCACTTT. Translating gives CASSKRGFRNSPLHF.

Only a few counts were recorded for this clone. The V call is TRBV6-5, the J call TRBJ1-1; no clear D. Trimming took off 6 bases at V and 2 bases at J, with 7 bases between the two ends. CDR3 length: 12 amino acids. Germline V CDR1 and CDR2: MNHEY, SVGAGI. This chain's CDR3 is CASRDFNTEAFF. The CDR3, as DNA: TGTGCCAGCAGGGACTTTAACACTGAAGCTTTCTTT.

This chain links TRBV28 with TRBJ1-2, with 12 bases lining up with TRBD1. V dropped 3 bases and J dropped 8; count of bases not matched to a gene: 13. Germline values: CDR1 MDHEN, CDR2 SYDVKM. The CDR3 is 17 residues long. CDR3: CASSLGGTGGGAVGYTF. The CDR3 region has the DNA TGTGCCAGCAGTTTGGGCGGGACAGGGGGCGGAGCTGTCGGCTACACCTTC.

This clone was seen more than once but under ten times. The chain recombines TRBV7-2 with TRBJ2-3, with 8 bases that match TRBD1. In germline, CDR1 is SGHTA, CDR2 FQGNSA. V lost 3 bases, J lost 1 base, and 9 bases stayed unmatched. The CDR3 runs 17 residues. This CDR3 is CASSFGLLDRGTDTQYF. CDR3 DNA: TGTGCCAGCAGCTTCGGGCTTTTGGACAGGGGCACAGATACGCAGTATTTT.

V is TRBV28 and J is TRBJ1-5; D is unresolved. Trimming took 6 bases from V and 5 from J, leaving 11 bases between them. Germline-derived CDR1 and CDR2 are MDHEN and SYDVKM. The CDR3 loop spans 13 amino acids. CDR3: CASRLAAYQPQHF. Written as DNA, the CDR3 is TGTGCCAGCAGGTTGGCGGCGTATCAGCCCCAGCATTTT.

The chain uses TRBV21-1 and TRBJ1-1; TRBD1 reflects the table's D call only, with no check against the DNA. TRBV21-1 constitutes a pseudogene. The CDR3 covers 14 residues. In DNA, the CDR3 is TGTGCCAGCAGCACCCAGGGGGGATACACTGTAGCTTTCTTT. Amino acid sequence: CASSTQGGYTVAFF.

This clone was detected only once. The chain is built from TRBV5-5 and TRBJ2-7, with 11 bases that match TRBD2. The length of the CDR3 is 15 residues. The V gene's germline CDR1 is SGHKS and CDR2 YYEKEE (reference sequence). Trimming at V came to 4 bases and at J to 0 bases, leaving 3 bases not matched to a gene. DNA of the CDR3: TGTGCCAGCAGCCTGACTAGCGGGAACTCCTACGAGCAGTACTTC. Translating gives CASSLTSGNSYEQYF.

The rearrangement uses TRBV6-5 and TRBJ2-7; 9 nucleotides line up with TRBD1. The germline gives CDR1 MNHEY, CDR2 SVGAGI. V lost 2 bases, J lost 4 bases, and 3 bases stayed unmatched. This CDR3 is built from 14 residues. The CDR3 DNA reads as TGTGCCAGCAGTTACGTACAGGGGGCTTACGAGCAGTACTTC. It translates to CASSYVQGAYEQYF.

CDR3 loop: CASSLYFGNNNSPLHF. The CDR3 DNA is TGTGCCAGCAGCTTGTATTTCGGGAACAATAATTCACCCCTCCACTTT. The chain employs TRBV5-5 and TRBJ1-6, with unresolved D. Per germline, CDR1 SGHKS and CDR2 YYEKEE (reference sequence). Trimming removed 1 base from V and 5 bases from J, with 13 bases in between. CDR3 size: 16 residues.

V and J are TRBV30 and TRBJ1-2; 10 bases map to TRBD1. Germline loops: CDR1 GTSNPN, CDR2 SVGIG (reference sequence). V lost 2 bases to trimming and J lost 4 bases; unmatched junction nucleotides: 10. There are 16 residues in the CDR3. The CDR3 protein is CAWSHTTGQGSYGYTF. The CDR3, as DNA: TGTGCCTGGAGTCACACCACGGGACAGGGGTCCTATGGCTACACCTTC.